A selection of T cell receptor beta chains follows, all from one sample in a study of blood T cells in healthy people across ages. TCRdb reprocessed the 5' RACE reads with MiXCR, giving one entry per CDR3 protein. The sample includes some 1.4 million distinct CDR3 sequences, around 39% of them seen just once. The material sequenced was blood. The source of these receptors is a woman between 18 and 29 years old in good health. CDR3s include the opening cysteine and the closing phenylalanine or tryptophan. D genes are given only for firm matches. A row's size may be missing; if present it is once, few, many or a size class.

j_gene: TRBJ2-3; abundance: .; d_gene: TRBD2; v_gene: TRBV6-1; CDR3aa: CASSGWLAGGGTDTQYF; CDR3nt: TGTGCCAGCAGTGGGTGGCTAGCGGGAGGAGGCACAGATACGCAGTATTTT
j_gene: TRBJ2-5; abundance: few; d_gene: .; v_gene: TRBV7-2; CDR3aa: CASSLPWQPPGETQYF; CDR3nt: TGTGCCAGCAGCTTACCTTGGCAGCCCCCGGGAGAGACCCAGTACTTC
j_gene: TRBJ2-7; abundance: .; d_gene: .; v_gene: TRBV11-2; CDR3aa: CASSLGSPWQGTYEQYF; CDR3nt: TGTGCCAGCAGCTTAGGCTCCCCCTGGCAGGGAACCTACGAGCAGTACTTC
j_gene: TRBJ2-1; abundance: .; d_gene: .; v_gene: TRBV3-1; CDR3aa: CASSQVYVADYNEQFF; CDR3nt: TGTGCCAGCAGCCAAGTTTACGTTGCCGATTACAATGAGCAGTTCTTC
j_gene: TRBJ2-3; abundance: .; d_gene: .; v_gene: TRBV6-1; CDR3aa: CASERVRTTDMQYF; CDR3nt: TGTGCCAGCGAGCGGGTCAGGACCACAGATATGCAGTATTTT
j_gene: TRBJ1-1; abundance: .; d_gene: .; v_gene: TRBV30; CDR3aa: CAWKRGGRLGSMNTEAFF; CDR3nt: TGTGCCTGGAAAAGGGGGGGCCGCCTCGGGTCGATGAACACTGAAGCTTTCTTT
j_gene: TRBJ2-1; abundance: .; d_gene: .; v_gene: TRBV27; CDR3aa: CASSPRRGPNEQFF; CDR3nt: TGTGCCAGCAGTCCGCGCCGGGGGCCAAATGAGCAGTTCTTC
j_gene: TRBJ2-5; abundance: .; d_gene: .; v_gene: TRBV5-1; CDR3aa: CASSVDWVPETQYF; CDR3nt: TGCGCCAGCAGCGTGGACTGGGTGCCAGAGACCCAGTACTTC
j_gene: TRBJ1-5; abundance: .; d_gene: TRBD1; v_gene: TRBV6-5; CDR3aa: CASSSGTGFQPQHF; CDR3nt: TGTGCCAGCAGTTCCGGGACAGGGTTTCAGCCCCAGCATTTT
j_gene: TRBJ2-2; abundance: .; d_gene: .; v_gene: TRBV24-1; CDR3aa: CATIGGTGELFF; CDR3nt: TGTGCCACCATCGGCGGAACCGGGGAGCTGTTTTTT
j_gene: TRBJ2-5; abundance: .; d_gene: .; v_gene: TRBV6-2/TRBV6-3; CDR3aa: CASSYRGVSSSETQYF; CDR3nt: TGTGCCAGCAGTTACCGTGGGGTATCGTCGTCGGAGACCCAGTACTTC
j_gene: TRBJ2-3; abundance: .; d_gene: TRBD2; v_gene: TRBV3-1; CDR3aa: CASSQETSGSSDTQYF; CDR3nt: TGTGCCAGCAGCCAAGAGACTAGCGGATCCTCCGATACGCAGTATTTT
j_gene: TRBJ2-7; abundance: few; d_gene: .; v_gene: TRBV2; CDR3aa: CASSAPDGNLHEQYF; CDR3nt: TGTGCCAGCAGTGCCCCGGACGGGAACCTCCACGAGCAGTACTTC
j_gene: TRBJ1-2; abundance: .; d_gene: .; v_gene: TRBV6-5; CDR3aa: CASRHDSTYGYTF; CDR3nt: TGTGCCAGCAGACACGACAGCACCTATGGCTACACCTTC
j_gene: TRBJ1-1; abundance: .; d_gene: TRBD1; v_gene: TRBV20-1; CDR3aa: CSAPGQGDTEAFF; CDR3nt: TGCAGTGCACCTGGACAGGGGGACACTGAAGCTTTCTTT
j_gene: TRBJ1-3; abundance: .; d_gene: .; v_gene: TRBV29-1; CDR3aa: CRIGARTVGNTIYF; CDR3nt: TGCAGGATTGGGGCTAGGACCGTGGGAAACACCATATATTTT
j_gene: TRBJ1-1; abundance: .; d_gene: .; v_gene: TRBV21-1; CDR3aa: CASSKMDEAFF; CDR3nt: TGTGCCAGCAGCAAAATGGATGAAGCTTTCTTT
j_gene: TRBJ1-2; abundance: .; d_gene: .; v_gene: TRBV29-1; CDR3aa: CSAYPDKEANYGYTF; CDR3nt: TGCAGCGCATACCCAGACAAGGAAGCTAACTATGGCTACACCTTC
j_gene: TRBJ2-1; abundance: .; d_gene: TRBD1; v_gene: TRBV20-1; CDR3aa: CSASSGTGSSDEQFF; CDR3nt: TGCAGTGCTTCCTCCGGGACAGGTTCGTCGGATGAGCAGTTCTTC
j_gene: TRBJ2-1; abundance: few; d_gene: .; v_gene: TRBV4-1; CDR3aa: CASSLWAPGESYNEQFF; CDR3nt: TGCGCCAGCAGCCTATGGGCCCCCGGAGAGTCCTACAATGAGCAGTTCTTC
j_gene: TRBJ1-2; abundance: .; d_gene: .; v_gene: TRBV20-1; CDR3aa: CSARPQGFYGYTF; CDR3nt: TGCAGTGCTAGACCGCAGGGGTTCTATGGCTACACCTTC
j_gene: TRBJ2-2; abundance: .; d_gene: TRBD1; v_gene: TRBV7-2; CDR3aa: CASSLGQGAAGELFF; CDR3nt: TGTGCCAGCAGCTTAGGGCAGGGGGCTGCCGGGGAGCTGTTTTTT
j_gene: TRBJ1-4; abundance: .; d_gene: .; v_gene: TRBV19; CDR3aa: CASSIVPGYEKLFF; CDR3nt: TGTGCCAGTAGTATAGTCCCCGGATATGAAAAACTGTTTTTT